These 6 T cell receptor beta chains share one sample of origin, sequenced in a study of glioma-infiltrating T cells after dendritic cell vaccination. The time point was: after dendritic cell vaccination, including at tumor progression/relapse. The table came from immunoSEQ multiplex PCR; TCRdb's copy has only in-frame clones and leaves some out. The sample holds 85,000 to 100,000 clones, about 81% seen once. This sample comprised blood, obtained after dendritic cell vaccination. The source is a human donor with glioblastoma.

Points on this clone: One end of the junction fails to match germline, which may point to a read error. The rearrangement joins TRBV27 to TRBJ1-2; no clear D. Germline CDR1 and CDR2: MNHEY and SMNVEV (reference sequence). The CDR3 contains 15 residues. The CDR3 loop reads CASSFLGHPNYGYTF. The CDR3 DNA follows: TGTGCCAGCAGTTTCCTTGGTCACCCAAACTACGGCTACACCTTC.

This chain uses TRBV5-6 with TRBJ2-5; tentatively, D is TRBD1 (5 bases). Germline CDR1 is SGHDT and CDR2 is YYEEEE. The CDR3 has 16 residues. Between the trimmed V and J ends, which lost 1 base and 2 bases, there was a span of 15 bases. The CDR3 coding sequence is TGTGCCAGCAGCTTGTACAGAGACAGCGAACAAGAGACCCAGTACTTC. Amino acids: CASSLYRDSEQETQYF.

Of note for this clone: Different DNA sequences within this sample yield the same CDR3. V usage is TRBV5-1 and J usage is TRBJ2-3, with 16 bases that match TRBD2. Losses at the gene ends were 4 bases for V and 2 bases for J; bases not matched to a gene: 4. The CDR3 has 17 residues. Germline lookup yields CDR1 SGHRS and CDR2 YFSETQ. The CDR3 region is CASSLGTSGGATDTQYF. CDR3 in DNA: TGCGCCAGCAGCCTAGGGACTAGCGGGGGGGCCACAGATACGCAGTATTTT.

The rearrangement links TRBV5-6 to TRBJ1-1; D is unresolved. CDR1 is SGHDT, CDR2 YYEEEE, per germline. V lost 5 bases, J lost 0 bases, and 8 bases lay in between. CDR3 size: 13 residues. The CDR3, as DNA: TGTGCCAGCAGGAGGCGCTTGAACACTGAAGCTTTCTTT. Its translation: CASRRRLNTEAFF.

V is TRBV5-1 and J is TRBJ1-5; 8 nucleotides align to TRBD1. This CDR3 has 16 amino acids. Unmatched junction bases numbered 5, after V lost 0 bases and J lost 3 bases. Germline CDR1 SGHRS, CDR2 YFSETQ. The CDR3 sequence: CASSLGGQGANQPQHF. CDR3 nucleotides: TGCGCCAGCAGCTTGGGCGGGCAGGGGGCCAATCAGCCCCAGCATTTT.

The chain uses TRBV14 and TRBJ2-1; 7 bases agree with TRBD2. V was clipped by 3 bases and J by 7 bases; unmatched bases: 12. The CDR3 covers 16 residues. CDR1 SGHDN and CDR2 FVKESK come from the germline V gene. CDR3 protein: CASSHTGTIGKNEQFF. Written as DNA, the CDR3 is TGTGCCAGCAGCCACACCGGGACTATCGGGAAGAATGAGCAGTTCTTC.